These 26 T cell receptor beta chains originate from one sample sequenced in a study of molecular identifiers for immune sequencing clone quantification. TCRdb redid the calling of the PCR reads with MiXCR, one entry per CDR3 protein. The table records more than 550,000 distinct CDR3 sequences, about 25% of them present only once. Sequenced sample: naive CD8+ T cells from blood, with Jurkat cell RNA spiked in. Stated subset: FACS-sorted CD8+CD4-CCR7+CD45RA+ naive T cells. Receptors originate from a human donor in good health. Some libraries in this study had Jurkat cell RNA spiked in.

Regarding this clonotype: A much larger clone lies a single base off, so this may be a read error. The chain carries TRBV24-1 and TRBJ2-3, with D hard to call. Looked up from germline, CDR1 is KGHDR and CDR2 is SFDVKD. The CDR3 covers 14 residues. As DNA, the CDR3 is TGTGCCACCAGTGATCAGTCAGACACAGATACGCGGTATTTT. It specifies CATSDQSDTDTRYF.

The rearrangement links TRBV2 to TRBJ1-4, with 7 bases lining up with TRBD1. This CDR3 comprises 15 residues. Germline assignment: CDR1 SNHLY and CDR2 FYNNEI. The V and J ends lost 1 base and 4 bases, in that order; junction bases with no gene match: 3. CDR3 coding DNA: TGTGCCAGCAGTGAAGGGACAGGCAATAATGAAAAACTGTTTTTT. Protein: CASSEGTGNNEKLFF.

The chain recombines TRBV27 with TRBJ2-2, with a weak D call TRBD2 (6 bases). CDR1 and CDR2 from the germline V gene are MNHEY and SMNVEV (reference sequence). V lost 2 bases and J 7 bases, leaving 8 bases between the germline ends. The CDR3 loop spans 13 amino acids. The CDR3, as DNA: TGTGCCAGCAGTTTAGGGGAGGACGGGGAGCTGTTTTTT. Translating it yields CASSLGEDGELFF.

V gene TRBV7-8 combines with J gene TRBJ2-5; 7 bases fit TRBD1. The germline V gene encodes CDR1 SGHVS and CDR2 FQNEAQ. The CDR3 is 14 residues long. V lost 2 bases to trimming and J lost 5 bases; unmatched junction nucleotides: 5. CDR3 coding DNA: TGTGCCAGCAGCTTATCGACAGGGTCGGAGACCCAGTACTTC. Amino acid sequence: CASSLSTGSETQYF.

V gene TRBV4-3 combines with J gene TRBJ2-1; maybe TRBD1 (5 bases). The CDR3 extends over 15 amino acids. CDR1 and CDR2 from the germline V gene are LGHNA and YSLEER. V lost 1 base and J lost 10, with 17 bases in between. The DNA for the CDR3 is TGCGCCAGCAGCCAAGGGGTAGGGGTCTCATACGAGCAGTTCTTC. Its protein is CASSQGVGVSYEQFF.

This clonotype has just a few counts. This chain joins TRBV12-3 or TRBV12-4 and TRBJ2-5; 10 bases map to TRBD2. There are 16 residues in the CDR3. With 5 bases clipped from V and 2 bases from J, the junction kept 8 bases outside the gene matches. The CDR3, as DNA: TGTGCCAGCAGTCAAGCAGCGGGGGGGCCTCAAGAGACCCAGTACTTC. The encoded protein is CASSQAAGGPQETQYF.

This chain connects TRBV19 to TRBJ2-7; D possibly corresponds to TRBD1 (6 bases). Per the germline V gene, CDR1 is LNHDA and CDR2 is SQIVND (reference sequence). V lost 4 bases and J lost 1, with 11 bases in between. The CDR3 spans 14 residues. The CDR3 sequence: CASSTPDSSYEQYF. In nucleotides, the CDR3 is TGTGCCAGTAGTACCCCGGACAGTTCCTACGAGCAGTACTTC.

Only a few counts were recorded for this clonotype. As DNA, the CDR3 is TGCAGTGCTAGCTACCATCCAGAACCCGGGACGAAATACGGCGACACTGAAGCTTTCTTT. This translates into CSASYHPEPGTKYGDTEAFF. The chain carries TRBV20-1 and TRBJ1-1, with D maybe TRBD1 (5 bases). The CDR3 is 20 residues long. V lost 3 bases, J lost 3 bases, and 32 bases lay in between. Germline values: CDR1 DFQATT, CDR2 SNEGSKA (reference sequence).

With respect to this clonotype: This sequence may be a read error, since a much larger clone differs from it by one base. Here the CDR3 omits its conserved ending phenylalanine or tryptophan, so a read error is the likely source. The chain joins TRBV5-3 to TRBJ2-5; 8 bases line up with TRBD1. TRBV5-3 is an ORF; its function is uncertain. After removal of 8 bases from V and 10 bases from J, the junction contained 22 bases not matched to a gene. There are 16 residues in the CDR3. The CDR3 loop reads CASSNMDRVLEIGQYY. Here the CDR3 DNA reads TGTGCCAGCAGCAATATGGACAGGGTACTCGAGATAGGCCAGTACTAC.

This clonotype has a handful of counts. This sequence joins TRBV20-1 and TRBJ2-7; 10 bases fit TRBD2. With 3 bases clipped from V and 0 bases from J, the junction kept 5 bases outside the gene matches. This CDR3 has 15 residues. The germline V gene encodes CDR1 DFQATT and CDR2 SNEGSKA (reference sequence). The CDR3 sequence: CSASESSGSSYEQYF. CDR3 coding DNA: TGCAGTGCTAGTGAGTCTAGCGGGAGCTCCTACGAGCAGTACTTC.

This clonotype was found many times. The V and J genes are TRBV19 and TRBJ2-1; TRBD2 matches at 12 bases. The trim removed 2 bases at V and 2 bases at J, leaving 1 base unmatched. Looked up from germline, CDR1 is LNHDA and CDR2 is SQIVND (reference sequence). CDR3 length: 16 residues. DNA for the CDR3: TGTGCCAGTAGTATATCTAGCGGGGGGGCCTACAATGAGCAGTTCTTC. It translates to CASSISSGGAYNEQFF.

The rearrangement links TRBV5-1 to TRBJ2-7, with a tentative D call TRBD2 (5 bases). CDR1 and CDR2 (germline): SGHRS, YFSETQ. V lost 1 base and J lost 6, with 11 bases in between. This CDR3 comprises 13 residues. Here the CDR3 DNA reads TGCGCCAGCAGCTTGTACGGGAACTGCGAGCAGTACTTC. Translated: CASSLYGNCEQYF.

This clonotype showed up just a few times. The CDR3: CASSLVVAGLETQYF. CDR3 coding DNA: TGTGCCAGCAGCTTGGTTGTGGCGGGATTGGAGACCCAGTACTTC. The rearrangement links TRBV5-6 to TRBJ2-5, with a tentative D call TRBD2 (6 bases). The CDR3 runs to 15 residues. The germline CDR1 and CDR2 sequences are SGHDT and YYEEEE. Trimming took off 0 bases at V and 5 bases at J, with 14 bases between the two ends. The full variable domain, its missing parts supplied by reference TRBV5-6 and TRBJ2-5, is DAGVTQSPTHLIKTRGQQVTLRCSPKSGHDTVSWYQQALGQGPQFIFQYYEEEERQRGNFPDRFSGHQFPNYSSELNVNALLLGDSALYLCASSLVVAGLETQYFGPGTRLLVL.

A few counts support this clonotype. V and J are TRBV6-6 and TRBJ1-4, with a tentative D call TRBD1 (5 bases). Germline values: CDR1 MNHNY, CDR2 SVGAGI (reference sequence). V lost 5 bases and J 4 bases, leaving 26 bases between the germline ends. The CDR3 runs to 19 residues. The DNA of the CDR3 is TGTGCCAGCAGTCAACACCGGGACTTAGGTGGGGCGGGTAATGAAAAACTGTTTTTT. This codes for CASSQHRDLGGAGNEKLFF.

Concerning this clonotype: A much larger clone sits a single nucleotide away, making a read error possible. This chain uses TRBV9 with TRBJ2-3; 9 positions match TRBD1. J lost 3 bases, V lost 2 bases, and 10 bases had no gene match. The CDR3 has 17 amino acids. Per germline, CDR1 SGDLS and CDR2 YYNGEE. CDR3 residues: CASSVRGGQGITDTQYF. CDR3 nucleotides: TGTGCCAGCAGCGTGAGAGGGGGACAGGGCATAACAGATACGCAGTATTTT.

This chain connects TRBV11-2 to TRBJ2-5, with TRBD1 as a possible D gene (7 bases). The V and J ends lost 8 bases and 9 bases respectively, with 28 bases between them. The germline V gene encodes CDR1 SGHAT and CDR2 FQNNGV. CDR3 size: 16 residues. The CDR3 nucleotides are TGTGCCAGCCGCCCGGGGGCCGCCCAGGGGGTTTGGGCCCAGTACTTC. Translation gives CASRPGAAQGVWAQYF.

This clonotype was found many times. The chain has TRBV25-1 and TRBJ2-4; no definite D call. Trimming removed 3 bases from V and 2 bases from J, with 8 bases in between. CDR1 is MGHDK, CDR2 SYGVNS, per germline. This CDR3 is built from 14 residues. CDR3: CASSDRHTKNIQYF. DNA for the CDR3: TGTGCCAGCAGTGATCGACATACCAAAAACATTCAGTACTTC.

The sample holds a few counts of this clonotype. CDR3 protein: CASSLRTGGTYEQYF. DNA for the CDR3: TGCGCCAGCAGCCTACGAACAGGGGGAACCTACGAGCAGTACTTC. This chain joins TRBV4-3 and TRBJ2-7, with 8 bases lining up with TRBD1. V dropped 4 bases and J dropped 2; count of bases not matched to a gene: 7. The germline V gene encodes CDR1 LGHNA and CDR2 YSLEER. CDR3 size: 15 residues.

Concerning this clonotype itself: It may be a read error: a sequence one base away is much more abundant. The chain is built from TRBV7-9 and TRBJ2-5; TRBD2 aligns across 9 bases. After removal of 6 bases from V and 2 bases from J, the junction contained 7 bases not matched to a gene. Per germline, CDR1 SEHNR and CDR2 FQNEAQ (reference sequence). This CDR3 comprises 15 residues. CDR3 nucleotide sequence: TGTGCCAGCAGGCAATTCCTAGCGGGGCAAGAGACCCAGTACTTC. It specifies CASRQFLAGQETQYF.

To note about this clonotype: This could be a read error, since a much larger clone is one nucleotide away. V usage is TRBV4-1 and J usage is TRBJ2-5; D remains ambiguous. Germline lookup yields CDR1 MGHRA and CDR2 YSYEKL. The CDR3 length is 17 residues. CDR3 residues: CASSQVATSVVKETQDF. The CDR3 DNA reads TGCGCCAGCAGCCAAGTTGCGACCTCCGTTGTCAAAGAGACCCAGGACTTC.

J is TRBJ2-1 and V is TRBV5-1, with TRBD2 matching over 11 bases. Looked up from germline, CDR1 is SGHRS and CDR2 is YFSETQ. With 4 bases clipped from V and 10 bases from J, the junction kept 7 bases outside the gene matches. This CDR3 has 14 amino acids. The CDR3 DNA reads TGCGCCAGCAGCCGCCTAGCGGGGGGTGGCGAGCAGTTCTTC. Its translation is CASSRLAGGGEQFF.

This clonotype came up a few times. The chain is built from TRBV10-1 and TRBJ1-1; no definite D call. CDR3 size: 12 residues. V lost 6 bases and J lost 3, with 8 bases in between. Germline CDR1 reads WNHNN; CDR2 reads SYGVQD (reference sequence). CDR3 sequence: CASSGLDTEAFF. DNA of the CDR3: TGCGCCAGCAGCGGGTTGGACACTGAAGCTTTCTTT.

This clonotype was recorded at least ten times. The genes are TRBV4-3 and TRBJ2-7, with TRBD2 matching over 12 bases. Germline V gives CDR1 LGHNA, CDR2 YSLEER. CDR3 length: 16 amino acids. Trimming took 0 bases from V and 4 from J; bases not matched to a gene: 4. The chain's CDR3 is CASSQDTSGGKYEQYF. The CDR3 DNA sequence: TGCGCCAGCAGCCAAGACACTAGCGGGGGGAAGTACGAGCAGTACTTC.

CDR3 loop: CASSYTTGEVQETQYF. DNA for the CDR3: TGTGCCAGCAGTTACACGACAGGGGAGGTCCAAGAGACCCAGTACTTC. This rearrangement joins TRBV6-2 or TRBV6-3 to TRBJ2-5, with 8 bases lining up with TRBD1. V trimming: 2 bases; J trimming: 1 base; junction bases outside the gene matches: 6. CDR3 length equals 16 residues. CDR1 MNHEY and CDR2 SVGEGT come from the germline V gene.

This clonotype has only a few counts. V gene TRBV7-9 combines with J gene TRBJ2-7; D not certain. The CDR3 is made up of 13 amino acids. V was cut by 5 bases and J by 5 bases, with 13 bases left in between. The germline V gene has CDR1 SEHNR and CDR2 FQNEAQ (reference sequence). CDR3 nucleotide sequence: TGTGCCAGCAGCGACCCCAACAGCAACGAGCAGTACTTC. Its translation is CASSDPNSNEQYF. The full variable domain, completed using reference TRBV7-9 and TRBJ2-7, is DTGVSQNPRHKITKRGQNVTFRCDPISEHNRLYWYRQTLGQGPEFLTYFQNEAQLEKSRLLSDRFSAERPKGSFSTLEIQRTEQGDSAMYLCASSDPNSNEQYFGPGTRLTVT.

This clonotype was picked up many times. The rearrangement uses TRBV7-9 and TRBJ2-3; 7 bases match TRBD1. The germline V gene encodes CDR1 SEHNR and CDR2 FQNEAQ (reference sequence). This CDR3 has 15 amino acids. Germline trimming cut 5 bases from V and 2 bases from J; bases unmatched to any gene: 7. CDR3 protein: CASSGRDSFTDTQYF. CDR3 DNA: TGTGCCAGCAGCGGACGGGACAGCTTCACAGATACGCAGTATTTT.